Reported below is one T cell receptor beta chain. This specimen comes from a study of T cells after yellow fever vaccination. Production of TCR cDNA was by 5'RACE template switching, which also added a universal primer site and UMIs. TCRdb ran MiXCR on the 5' RACE reads and lists one entry per CDR3 protein. Of 510,000 or so distinct CDR3 sequences listed, roughly 19% are singletons. V lost 2 bases, J lost 2 bases, and 7 bases lay in between. Per germline, CDR1 SGHNT and CDR2 YYREEE (reference sequence). CDR3 length: 13 amino acids. Sequencing was performed on PBMCs, taken 15 days after the yellow fever booster vaccination. This TCR came from a young man who received the YFV17D yellow fever vaccine. The chain uses TRBV5-4 and TRBJ2-5; D ambiguous. The CDR3 protein is CASSFYLQETQYF. The CDR3 nucleotides are TGTGCCAGCAGCTTTTACTTGCAAGAGACCCAGTACTTC.